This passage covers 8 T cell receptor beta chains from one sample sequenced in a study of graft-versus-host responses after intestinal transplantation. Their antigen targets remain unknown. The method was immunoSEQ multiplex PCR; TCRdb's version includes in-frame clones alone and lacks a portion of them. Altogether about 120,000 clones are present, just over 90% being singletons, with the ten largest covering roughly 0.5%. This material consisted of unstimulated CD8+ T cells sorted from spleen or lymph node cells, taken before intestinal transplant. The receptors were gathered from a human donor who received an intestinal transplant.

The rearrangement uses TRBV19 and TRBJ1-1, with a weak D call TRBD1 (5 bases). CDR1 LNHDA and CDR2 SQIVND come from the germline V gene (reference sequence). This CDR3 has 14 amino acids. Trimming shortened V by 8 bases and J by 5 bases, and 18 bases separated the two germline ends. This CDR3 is CASSHRGRLTEAFF. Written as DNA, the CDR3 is TGTGCCAGTTCTCATCGGGGCCGTTTAACTGAAGCTTTCTTT.

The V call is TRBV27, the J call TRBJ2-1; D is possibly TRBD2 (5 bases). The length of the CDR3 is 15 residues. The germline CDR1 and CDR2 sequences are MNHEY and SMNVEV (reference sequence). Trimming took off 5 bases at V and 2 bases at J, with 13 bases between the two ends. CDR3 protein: CASSPVGSTYNEQFF. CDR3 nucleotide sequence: TGTGCCAGCAGTCCCGTGGGGAGTACCTACAATGAGCAGTTCTTC.

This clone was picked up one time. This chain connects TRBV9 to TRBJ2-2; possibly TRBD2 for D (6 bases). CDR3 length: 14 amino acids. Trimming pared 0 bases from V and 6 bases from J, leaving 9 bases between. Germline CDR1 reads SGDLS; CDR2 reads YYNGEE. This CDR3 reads CASSVGSGAGELFF. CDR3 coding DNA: TGTGCCAGCAGCGTAGGGTCGGGAGCCGGGGAGCTGTTTTTT.

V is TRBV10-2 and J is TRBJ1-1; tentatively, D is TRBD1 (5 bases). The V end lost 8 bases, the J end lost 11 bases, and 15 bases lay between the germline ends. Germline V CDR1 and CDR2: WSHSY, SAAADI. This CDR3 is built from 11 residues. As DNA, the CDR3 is TGCGCCAGCTGGGCCGAGGGGAGGGCTTTCTTT. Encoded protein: CASWAEGRAFF.

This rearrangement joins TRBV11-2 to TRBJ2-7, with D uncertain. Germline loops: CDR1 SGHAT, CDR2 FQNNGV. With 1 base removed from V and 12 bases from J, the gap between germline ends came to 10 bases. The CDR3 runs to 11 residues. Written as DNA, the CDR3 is TGTGCCAGCAGCTTAGGCTATCTTAGGTACTTC. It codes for CASSLGYLRYF.

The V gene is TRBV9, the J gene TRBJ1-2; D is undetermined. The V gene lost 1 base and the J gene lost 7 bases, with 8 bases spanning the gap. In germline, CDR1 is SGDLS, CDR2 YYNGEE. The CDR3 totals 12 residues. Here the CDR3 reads CASSVSPGGYTF. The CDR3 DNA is TGTGCCAGCAGCGTAAGTCCGGGTGGCTACACCTTC.

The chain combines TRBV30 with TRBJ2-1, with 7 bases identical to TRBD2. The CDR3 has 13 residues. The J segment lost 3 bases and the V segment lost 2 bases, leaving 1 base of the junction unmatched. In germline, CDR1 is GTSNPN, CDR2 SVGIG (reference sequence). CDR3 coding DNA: TGTGCCTGGAGTAGCGGGAACTACAATGAGCAGTTCTTC. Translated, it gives CAWSSGNYNEQFF.

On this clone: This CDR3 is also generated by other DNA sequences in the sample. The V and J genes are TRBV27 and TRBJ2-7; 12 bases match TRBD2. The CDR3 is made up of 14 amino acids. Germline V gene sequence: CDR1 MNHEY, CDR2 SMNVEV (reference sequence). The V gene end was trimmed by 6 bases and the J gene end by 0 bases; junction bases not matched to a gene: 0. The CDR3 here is CASRGLAGSYEQYF. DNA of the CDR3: TGTGCCAGCAGGGGACTAGCGGGCTCCTACGAGCAGTACTTC.